The sequence of this T cell receptor (beta chain) was determined in a study of blood T cell repertoires in COVID-19 (dated by TCRdb to 2019 to 2021). Context from the whole study: Samples covering the acute and convalescent phases of COVID-19 were provided by collaborators in the United States, Italy and Spain. The prospective study material was composed of cDNA or gDNA derived from T cells, B-cell-depleted T cells, or PBMCs. Deeply sampled blood TCRbeta repertoires from subjects exposed to, actively infected with, or recovered from COVID-19 were included in the dataset. A freely available public database, intended as a resource for researchers studying the immune response to SARS-CoV-2, is where the repertoires were released. Samples came from the ongoing ImmuneRACE study (first 160 participants) plus 1,254 subjects from 6 global collaborators. A de-identified subject ID, COVID-19 status, age in years and sex were almost always included in the sample metadata. Where HLA class I and class II types were available, the types were taken from metadata supplied by the sample provider, not from assay-based typing. The full study reports these points: Clinical and demographic metadata were provided uncurated, with the amount varying by source and participant.

TCRbeta CDR3 regions were amplified from genomic DNA by means of the immunoSEQ Assay, a bias-controlled multiplex PCR. In the authors' own workflow: The number of nucleated cells in each sample was estimated by amplification of reference gene primers within the assay. To quantify the absolute abundance of each unique TCRbeta CDR3 rearrangement, sequence reads were collapsed and filtered. Productive Simpson clonality was computed per sample as the square root of Simpson's diversity index over productive rearrangements. Sourced from immuneACCESS, this table was stored by TCRdb with only in-frame sequences that have V and J called. A share of the clones is absent; for the studies checked, an unresolved V gene accounts for under half, and the remainder has no known explanation. The DNA was the basis for D and trimming; V, J and clone size are from that table. Recorded for this sample are approximately 110,000 clones; roughly 71% of them occurred a single time. Of the sample, approximately 6.2% falls within the top ten clones.

The collaborating institutions used their own protocols to collect whole blood in K2EDTA tubes. For TCRbeta analysis, collaborators shipped samples as frozen whole blood, isolated PBMCs, or DNA extracted from either of those sample types. A remark on this clone: Its antigen has not been determined. No clone much larger than this one lies a single base away; base qualities are absent.

V loses 4 bases of germline sequence and J loses 10 bases, and the interval between the two ends is 14 bases. Counted from cysteine to phenylalanine, this CDR3 has 13 amino acids. The kept DNA is CDR3 alone, 39 bases in frame from the first base. CDR1 and CDR2 (SNHLY, FYNNEI) derive from the germline V gene. Material: peripheral blood. The chain employs TRBV2 and TRBJ2-1; a weak D assignment points to TRBD2 (6 bases agree). The clonotype originates from a man aged 80 or over with acute or convalescent COVID-19. The DNA is TGTGCCAGCAGTGGACGACTAGTTTTCGAGCAGTTCTTC. It codes for CASSGRLVFEQFF. Where the CDR3 stops, the reference TRBV2 and TRBJ2-1 genes take over; the full variable domain is EPEVTQTPSHQVTQMGQEVILRCVPISNHLYFYWYRQILGQKVEFLVSFYNNEISEKSEIFDDQFSVERPDGSNFTLKIRSTKLEDSAMYFCASSGRLVFEQFFGPGTRLTVL.